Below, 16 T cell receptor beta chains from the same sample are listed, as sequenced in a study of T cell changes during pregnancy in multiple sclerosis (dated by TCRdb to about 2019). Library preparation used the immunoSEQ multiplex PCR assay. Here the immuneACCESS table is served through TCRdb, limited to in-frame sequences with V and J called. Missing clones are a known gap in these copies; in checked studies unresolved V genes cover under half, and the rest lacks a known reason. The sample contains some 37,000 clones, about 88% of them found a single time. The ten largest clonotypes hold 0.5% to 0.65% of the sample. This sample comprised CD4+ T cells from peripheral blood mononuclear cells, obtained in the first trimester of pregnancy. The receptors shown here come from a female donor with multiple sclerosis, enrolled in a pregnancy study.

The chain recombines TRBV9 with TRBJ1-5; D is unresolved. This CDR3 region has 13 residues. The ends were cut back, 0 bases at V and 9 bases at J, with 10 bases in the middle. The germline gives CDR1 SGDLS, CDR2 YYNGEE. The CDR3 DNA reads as TGTGCCAGCAGCGTAGAGCCGTTTGGGCCCCAGCATTTT. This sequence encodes CASSVEPFGPQHF. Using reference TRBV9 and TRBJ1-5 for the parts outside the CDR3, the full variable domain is DSGVTQTPKHLITATGQRVTLRCSPRSGDLSVYWYQQSLDQGLQFLIQYYNGEERAKGNILERFSAQQFPDLHSELNLSSLELGDSALYFCASSVEPFGPQHFGDGTRLSIL.

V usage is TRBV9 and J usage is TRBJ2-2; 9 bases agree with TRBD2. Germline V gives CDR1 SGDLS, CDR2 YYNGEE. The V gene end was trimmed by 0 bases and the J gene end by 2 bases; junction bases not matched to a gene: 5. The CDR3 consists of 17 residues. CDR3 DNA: TGTGCCAGCAGCGTAGATCTAGCGGGGTTCAACACCGGGGAGCTGTTTTTT. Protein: CASSVDLAGFNTGELFF. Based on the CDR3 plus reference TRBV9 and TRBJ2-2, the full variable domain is DSGVTQTPKHLITATGQRVTLRCSPRSGDLSVYWYQQSLDQGLQFLIQYYNGEERAKGNILERFSAQQFPDLHSELNLSSLELGDSALYFCASSVDLAGFNTGELFFGEGSRLTVL.

Here the CDR3 reads CASSERPGGTEAFF. The DNA for the CDR3 is TGTGCCAGCAGTGAGCGGCCTGGGGGGACTGAAGCTTTCTTT. The chain couples TRBV2 to TRBJ1-1; tentative D call: TRBD1 (5 bases). CDR3 length equals 14 residues. Trimming took off 3 bases at V and 5 bases at J, with 13 bases between the two ends. Germline V CDR1 and CDR2: SNHLY, FYNNEI.

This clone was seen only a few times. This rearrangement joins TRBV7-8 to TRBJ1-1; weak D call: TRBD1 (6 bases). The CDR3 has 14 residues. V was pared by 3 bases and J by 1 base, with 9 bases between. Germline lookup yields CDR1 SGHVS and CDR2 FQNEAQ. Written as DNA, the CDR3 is TGTGCCAGCAGCTTCAGGGGCAAGAACACTGAAGCTTTCTTT. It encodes CASSFRGKNTEAFF. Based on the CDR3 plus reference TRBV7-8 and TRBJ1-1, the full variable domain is GAGVSQSPRYKVAKRGQDVALRCDPISGHVSLFWYQQALGQGPEFLTYFQNEAQLDKSGLPSDRFFAERPEGSVSTLKIQRTQQEDSAVYLCASSFRGKNTEAFFGQGTRLTVV.

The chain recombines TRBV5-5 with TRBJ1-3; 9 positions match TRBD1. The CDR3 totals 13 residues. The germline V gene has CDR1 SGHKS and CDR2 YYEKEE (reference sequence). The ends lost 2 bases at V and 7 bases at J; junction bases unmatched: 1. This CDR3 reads CASSLQGANTIYF. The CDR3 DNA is TGTGCCAGCAGCTTACAGGGGGCGAACACCATATATTTT.

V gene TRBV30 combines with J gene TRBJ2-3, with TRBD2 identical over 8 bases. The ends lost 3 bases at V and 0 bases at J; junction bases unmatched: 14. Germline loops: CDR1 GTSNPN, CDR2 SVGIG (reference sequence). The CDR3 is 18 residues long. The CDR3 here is CAWRYWFLAGNSTDTQYF. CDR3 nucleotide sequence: TGTGCCTGGAGGTATTGGTTTTTAGCGGGGAATAGCACAGATACGCAGTATTTT.

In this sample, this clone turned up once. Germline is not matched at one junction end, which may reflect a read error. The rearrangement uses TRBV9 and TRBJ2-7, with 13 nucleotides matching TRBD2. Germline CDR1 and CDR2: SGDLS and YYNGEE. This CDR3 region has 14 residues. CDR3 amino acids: CASSFGLAGDEQYF. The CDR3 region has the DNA TGTGCCAGCAGCTTTGGACTAGCGGGGGACGAACAGTACTTC.

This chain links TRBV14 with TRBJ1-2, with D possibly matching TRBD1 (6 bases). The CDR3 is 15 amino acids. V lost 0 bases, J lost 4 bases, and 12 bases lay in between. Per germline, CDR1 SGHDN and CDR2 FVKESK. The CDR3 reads CASSQDWDTLYGYTF. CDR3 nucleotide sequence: TGTGCCAGCAGCCAAGATTGGGACACCCTCTATGGCTACACCTTC.

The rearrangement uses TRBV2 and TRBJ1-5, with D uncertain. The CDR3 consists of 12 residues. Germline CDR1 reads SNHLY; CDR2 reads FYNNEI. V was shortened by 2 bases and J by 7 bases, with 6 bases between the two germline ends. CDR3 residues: CASSESIQPQHF. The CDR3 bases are TGTGCCAGCAGTGAAAGCATCCAGCCCCAGCATTTT.

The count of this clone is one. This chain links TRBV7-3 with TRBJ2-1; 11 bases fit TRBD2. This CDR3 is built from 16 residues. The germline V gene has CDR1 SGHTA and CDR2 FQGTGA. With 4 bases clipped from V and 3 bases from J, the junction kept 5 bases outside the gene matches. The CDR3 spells CASSSFGLAGYNEQFF. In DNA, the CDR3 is TGTGCCAGCAGCTCCTTCGGACTAGCGGGCTACAATGAGCAGTTCTTC.

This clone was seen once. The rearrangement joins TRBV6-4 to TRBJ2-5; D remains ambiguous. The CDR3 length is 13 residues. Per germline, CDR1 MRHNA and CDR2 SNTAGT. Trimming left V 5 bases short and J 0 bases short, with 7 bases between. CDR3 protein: CASSLEYQETQYF. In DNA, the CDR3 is TGTGCCAGCAGTTTAGAGTACCAAGAGACCCAGTACTTC.

In DNA, the CDR3 is TGTGCCAGCAGTGAAGTTACAGGGGGCGCCGGTGTATCCGGGGCCAACGTCCTGACTTTC. It yields the protein CASSEVTGGAGVSGANVLTF. The chain links TRBV6-1 to TRBJ2-6; 9 positions agree with TRBD1. Unmatched junction bases numbered 14, after V lost 1 base and J lost 4 bases. The CDR3 has 20 amino acids. Germline CDR1 is MNHNS and CDR2 is SASEGT.

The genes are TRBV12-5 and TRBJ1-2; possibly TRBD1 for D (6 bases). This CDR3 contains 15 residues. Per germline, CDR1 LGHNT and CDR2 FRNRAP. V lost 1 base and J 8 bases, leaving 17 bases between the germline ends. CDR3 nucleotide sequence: TGTGCTAGTGGTTTGGGAGGCGGGGGGCTACGAGGCTACACCTTC. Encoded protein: CASGLGGGGLRGYTF.

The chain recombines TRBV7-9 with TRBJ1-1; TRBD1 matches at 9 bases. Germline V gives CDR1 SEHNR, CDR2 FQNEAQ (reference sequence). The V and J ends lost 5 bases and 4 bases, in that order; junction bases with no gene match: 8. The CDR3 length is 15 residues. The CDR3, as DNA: TGTGCCAGCAGCGAAACAGGGGGCGGGATCACTGAAGCTTTCTTT. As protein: CASSETGGGITEAFF.

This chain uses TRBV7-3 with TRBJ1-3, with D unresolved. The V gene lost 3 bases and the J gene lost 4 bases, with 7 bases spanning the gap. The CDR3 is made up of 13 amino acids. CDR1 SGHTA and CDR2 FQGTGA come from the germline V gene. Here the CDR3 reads CASSLRKGNTIYF. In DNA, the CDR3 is TGTGCCAGCAGCTTGCGGAAAGGAAACACCATATATTTT.

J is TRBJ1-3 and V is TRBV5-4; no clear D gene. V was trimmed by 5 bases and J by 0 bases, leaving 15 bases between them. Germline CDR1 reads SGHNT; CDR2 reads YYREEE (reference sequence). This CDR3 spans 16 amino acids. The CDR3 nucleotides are TGTGCCAGCAGACCAGACTCACCTCGCTCTGGAAACACCATATATTTT. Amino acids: CASRPDSPRSGNTIYF.